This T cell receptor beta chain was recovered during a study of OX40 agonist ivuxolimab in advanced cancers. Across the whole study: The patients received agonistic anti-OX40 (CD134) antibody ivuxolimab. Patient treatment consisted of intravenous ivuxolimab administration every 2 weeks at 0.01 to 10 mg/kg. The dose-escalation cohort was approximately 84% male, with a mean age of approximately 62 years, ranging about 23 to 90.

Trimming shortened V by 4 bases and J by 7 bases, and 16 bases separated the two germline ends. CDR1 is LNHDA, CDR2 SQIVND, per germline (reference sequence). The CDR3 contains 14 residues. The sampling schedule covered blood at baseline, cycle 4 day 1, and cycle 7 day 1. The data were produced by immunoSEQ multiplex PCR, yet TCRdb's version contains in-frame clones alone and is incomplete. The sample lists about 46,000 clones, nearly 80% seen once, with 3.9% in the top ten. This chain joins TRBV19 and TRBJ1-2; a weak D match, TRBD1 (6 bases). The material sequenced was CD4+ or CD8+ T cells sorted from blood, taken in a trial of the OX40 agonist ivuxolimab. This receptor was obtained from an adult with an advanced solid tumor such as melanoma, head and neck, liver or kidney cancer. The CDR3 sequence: CASSSRYRESGYTF. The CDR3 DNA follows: TGTGCCAGTAGTAGCCGGTACAGGGAAAGTGGCTACACCTTC.